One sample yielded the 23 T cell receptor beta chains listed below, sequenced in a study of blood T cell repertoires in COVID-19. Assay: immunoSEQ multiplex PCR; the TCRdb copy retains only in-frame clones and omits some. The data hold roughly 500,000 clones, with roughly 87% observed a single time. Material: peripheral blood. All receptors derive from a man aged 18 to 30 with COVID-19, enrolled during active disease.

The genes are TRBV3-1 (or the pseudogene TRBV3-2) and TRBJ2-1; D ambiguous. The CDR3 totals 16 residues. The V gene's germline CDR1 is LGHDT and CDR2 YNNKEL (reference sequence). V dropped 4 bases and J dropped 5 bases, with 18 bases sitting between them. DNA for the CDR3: TGTGCCAGCAGCCCATATAACGACTGGAAAGACAATGAGCAGTTCTTC. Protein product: CASSPYNDWKDNEQFF.

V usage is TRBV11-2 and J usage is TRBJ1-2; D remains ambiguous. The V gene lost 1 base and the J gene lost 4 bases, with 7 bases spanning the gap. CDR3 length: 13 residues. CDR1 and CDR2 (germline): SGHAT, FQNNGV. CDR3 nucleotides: TGTGCCAGCAGCTTAGTGCAAGCCTATGGCTACACCTTC. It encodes CASSLVQAYGYTF.

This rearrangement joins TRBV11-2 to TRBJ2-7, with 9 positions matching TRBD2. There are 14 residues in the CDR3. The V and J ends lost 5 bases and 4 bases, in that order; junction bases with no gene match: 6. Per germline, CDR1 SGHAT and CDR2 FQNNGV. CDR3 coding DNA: TGTGCCAGCAGCCGTAGCGGGAGTTTTTACGAGCAGTACTTC. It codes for CASSRSGSFYEQYF.

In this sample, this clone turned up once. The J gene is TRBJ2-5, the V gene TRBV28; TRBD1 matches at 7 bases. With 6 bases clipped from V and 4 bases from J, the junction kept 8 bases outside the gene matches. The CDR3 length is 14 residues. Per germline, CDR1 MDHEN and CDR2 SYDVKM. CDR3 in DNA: TGTGCCAGCAGGCCGACAGGGTATGGAGAGACCCAGTACTTC. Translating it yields CASRPTGYGETQYF.

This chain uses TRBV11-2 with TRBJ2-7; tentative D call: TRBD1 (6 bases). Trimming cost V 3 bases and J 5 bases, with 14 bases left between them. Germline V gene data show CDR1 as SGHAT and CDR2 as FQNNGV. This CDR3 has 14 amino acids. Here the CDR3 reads CASSFQGLGNEQYF. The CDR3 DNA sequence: TGTGCCAGCAGCTTTCAGGGGTTGGGGAACGAGCAGTACTTC.

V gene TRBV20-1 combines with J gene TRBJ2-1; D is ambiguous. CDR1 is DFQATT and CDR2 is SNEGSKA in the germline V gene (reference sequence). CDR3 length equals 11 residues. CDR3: CSPSTNNEQFF. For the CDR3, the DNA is TGCTCCCCATCGACAAACAATGAGCAGTTCTTC.

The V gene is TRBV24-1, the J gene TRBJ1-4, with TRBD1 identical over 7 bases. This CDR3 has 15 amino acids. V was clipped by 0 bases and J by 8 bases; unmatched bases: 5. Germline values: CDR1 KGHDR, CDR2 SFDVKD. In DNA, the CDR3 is TGTGCCACCAGTGATTTGCCGGGACAGTTAGAAAAACTGTTTTTT. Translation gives CATSDLPGQLEKLFF.

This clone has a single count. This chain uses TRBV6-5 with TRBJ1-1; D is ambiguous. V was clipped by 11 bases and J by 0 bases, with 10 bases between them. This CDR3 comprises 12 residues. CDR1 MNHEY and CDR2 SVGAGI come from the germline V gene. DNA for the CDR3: TGTGCCGCCCTCAGCGTGAACACTGAAGCTTTCTTT. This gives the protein CAALSVNTEAFF.

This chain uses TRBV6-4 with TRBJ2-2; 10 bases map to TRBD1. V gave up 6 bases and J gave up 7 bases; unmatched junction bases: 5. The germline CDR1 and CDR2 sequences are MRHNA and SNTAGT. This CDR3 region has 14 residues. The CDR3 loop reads CASSPTGGLGELFF. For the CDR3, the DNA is TGTGCCAGCAGCCCGACAGGGGGCCTCGGGGAGCTGTTTTTT.

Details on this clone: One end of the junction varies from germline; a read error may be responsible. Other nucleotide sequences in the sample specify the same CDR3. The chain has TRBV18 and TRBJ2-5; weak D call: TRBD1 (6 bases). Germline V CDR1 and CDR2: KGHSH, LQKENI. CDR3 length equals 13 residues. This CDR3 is CASSPGQQETQYF. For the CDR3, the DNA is TGTGCCAGCTCACCAGGACAGCAAGAGACCCAATACTTC.

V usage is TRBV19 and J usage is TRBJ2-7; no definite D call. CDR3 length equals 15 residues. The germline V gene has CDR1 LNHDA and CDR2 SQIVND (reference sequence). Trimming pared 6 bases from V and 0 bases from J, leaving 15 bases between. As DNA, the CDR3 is TGTGCCAGTAGCTTAGACTCTTCGAGCTCCTACGAGCAGTACTTC. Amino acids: CASSLDSSSSYEQYF. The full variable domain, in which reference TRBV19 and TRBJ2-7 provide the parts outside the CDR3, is DGGITQSPKYLFRKEGQNVTLSCEQNLNHDAMYWYRQDPGQGLRLIYYSQIVNDFQKGDIAEGYSVSREKKESFPLTVTSAQKNPTAFYLCASSLDSSSSYEQYFGPGTRLTVT.

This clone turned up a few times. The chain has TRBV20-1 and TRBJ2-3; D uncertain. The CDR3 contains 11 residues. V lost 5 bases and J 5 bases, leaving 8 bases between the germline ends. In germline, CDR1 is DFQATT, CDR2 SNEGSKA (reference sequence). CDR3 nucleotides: TGCAGTGCTGTGGGCCGAGATACGCAGTATTTT. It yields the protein CSAVGRDTQYF.

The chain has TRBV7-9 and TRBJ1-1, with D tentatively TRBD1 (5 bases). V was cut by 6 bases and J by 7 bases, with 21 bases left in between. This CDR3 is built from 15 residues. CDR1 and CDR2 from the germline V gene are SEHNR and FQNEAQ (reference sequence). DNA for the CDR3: TGTGCCAGCAGACTCAACTCGGACATGGTCAGTGAAGCTTTCTTT. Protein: CASRLNSDMVSEAFF. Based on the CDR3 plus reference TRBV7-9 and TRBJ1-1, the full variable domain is DTGVSQNPRHKITKRGQNVTFRCDPISEHNRLYWYRQTLGQGPEFLTYFQNEAQLEKSRLLSDRFSAERPKGSFSTLEIQRTEQGDSAMYLCASRLNSDMVSEAFFGQGTRLTVV.

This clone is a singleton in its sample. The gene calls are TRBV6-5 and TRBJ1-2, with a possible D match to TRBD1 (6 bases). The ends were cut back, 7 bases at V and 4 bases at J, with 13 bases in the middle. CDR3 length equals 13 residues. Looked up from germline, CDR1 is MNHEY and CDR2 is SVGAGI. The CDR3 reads CASTLGGGYGYTF. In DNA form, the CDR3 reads TGTGCCAGCACTCTTGGGGGCGGCTATGGCTACACCTTC.

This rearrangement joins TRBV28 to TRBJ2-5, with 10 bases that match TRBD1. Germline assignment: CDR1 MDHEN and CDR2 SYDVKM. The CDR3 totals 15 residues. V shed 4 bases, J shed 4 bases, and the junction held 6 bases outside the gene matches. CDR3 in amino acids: CASSSIGTGAETQYF. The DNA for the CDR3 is TGTGCCAGCAGTTCAATAGGGACAGGGGCAGAGACCCAGTACTTC.

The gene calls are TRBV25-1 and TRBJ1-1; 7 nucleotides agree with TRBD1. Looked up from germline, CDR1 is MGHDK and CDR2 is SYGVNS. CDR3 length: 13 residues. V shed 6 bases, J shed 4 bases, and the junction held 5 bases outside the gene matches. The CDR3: CASSQGVTTEAFF. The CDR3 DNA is TGTGCCAGCAGCCAGGGGGTGACCACTGAAGCTTTCTTT. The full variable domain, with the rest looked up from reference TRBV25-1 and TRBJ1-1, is EADIYQTPRYLVIGTGKKITLECSQTMGHDKMYWYQQDPGMELHLIHYSYGVNSTEKGDLSSESTVSRIRTEHFPLTLESARPSHTSQYLCASSQGVTTEAFFGQGTRLTVV.

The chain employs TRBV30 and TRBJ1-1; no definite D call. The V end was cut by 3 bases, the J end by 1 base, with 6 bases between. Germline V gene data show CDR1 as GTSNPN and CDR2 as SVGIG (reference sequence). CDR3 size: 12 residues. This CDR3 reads CAWSGENTEAFF. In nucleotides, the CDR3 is TGTGCCTGGAGCGGGGAGAACACTGAAGCTTTCTTT.

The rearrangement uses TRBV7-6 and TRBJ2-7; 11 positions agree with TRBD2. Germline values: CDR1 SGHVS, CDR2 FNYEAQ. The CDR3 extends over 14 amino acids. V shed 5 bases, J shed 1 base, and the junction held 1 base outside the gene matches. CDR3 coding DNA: TGTGCCAGCAGCGGACTAGCGGGTTCCTACGAGCAGTACTTC. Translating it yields CASSGLAGSYEQYF.

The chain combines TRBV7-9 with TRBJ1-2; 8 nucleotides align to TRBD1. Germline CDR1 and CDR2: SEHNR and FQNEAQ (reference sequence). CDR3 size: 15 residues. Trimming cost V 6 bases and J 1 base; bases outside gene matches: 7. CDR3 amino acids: CASSQQGGINYGYTF. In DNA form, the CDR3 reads TGTGCCAGCAGTCAACAGGGGGGAATTAACTATGGCTACACCTTC. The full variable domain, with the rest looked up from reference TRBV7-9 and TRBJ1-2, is DTGVSQNPRHKITKRGQNVTFRCDPISEHNRLYWYRQTLGQGPEFLTYFQNEAQLEKSRLLSDRFSAERPKGSFSTLEIQRTEQGDSAMYLCASSQQGGINYGYTFGSGTRLTVV.

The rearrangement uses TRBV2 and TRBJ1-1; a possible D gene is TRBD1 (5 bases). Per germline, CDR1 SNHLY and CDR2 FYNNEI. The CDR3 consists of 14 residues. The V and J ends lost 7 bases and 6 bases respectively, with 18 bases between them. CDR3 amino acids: CASTEDSLRPEAFF. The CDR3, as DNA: TGTGCCAGCACAGAAGACAGTCTCCGTCCTGAAGCTTTCTTT.

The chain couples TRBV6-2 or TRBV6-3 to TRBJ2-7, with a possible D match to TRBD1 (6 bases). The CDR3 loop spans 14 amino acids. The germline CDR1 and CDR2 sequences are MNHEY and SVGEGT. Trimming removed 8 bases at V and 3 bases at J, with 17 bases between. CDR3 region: CASGRDNLGYEQYF. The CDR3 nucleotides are TGTGCCAGCGGCCGGGACAATCTGGGCTACGAGCAGTACTTC.

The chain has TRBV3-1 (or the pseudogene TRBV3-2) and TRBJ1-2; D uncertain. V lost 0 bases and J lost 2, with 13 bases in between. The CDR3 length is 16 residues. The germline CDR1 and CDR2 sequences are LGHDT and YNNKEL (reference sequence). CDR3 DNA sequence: TGTGCCAGCAGCCAAGACTATGAGGATTTCAACTATGGCTACACCTTC. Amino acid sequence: CASSQDYEDFNYGYTF.

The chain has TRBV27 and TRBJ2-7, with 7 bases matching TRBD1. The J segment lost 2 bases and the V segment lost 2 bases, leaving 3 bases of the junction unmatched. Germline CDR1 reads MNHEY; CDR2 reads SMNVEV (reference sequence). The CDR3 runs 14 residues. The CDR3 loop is CASSLETGPYEQYF. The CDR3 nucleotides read TGTGCCAGCAGTTTAGAGACAGGGCCCTACGAGCAGTACTTC.